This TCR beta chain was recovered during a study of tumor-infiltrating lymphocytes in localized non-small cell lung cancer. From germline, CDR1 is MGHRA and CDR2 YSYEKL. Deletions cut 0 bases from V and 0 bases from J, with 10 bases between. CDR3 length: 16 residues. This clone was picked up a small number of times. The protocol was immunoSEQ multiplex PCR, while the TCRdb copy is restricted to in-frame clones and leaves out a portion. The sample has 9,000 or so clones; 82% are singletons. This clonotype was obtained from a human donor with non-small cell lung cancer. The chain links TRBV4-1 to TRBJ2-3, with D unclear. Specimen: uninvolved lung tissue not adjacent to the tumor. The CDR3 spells CASSQDPGSSTDTQYF. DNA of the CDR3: TGCGCCAGCAGCCAAGATCCTGGTTCTAGCACAGATACGCAGTATTTT.